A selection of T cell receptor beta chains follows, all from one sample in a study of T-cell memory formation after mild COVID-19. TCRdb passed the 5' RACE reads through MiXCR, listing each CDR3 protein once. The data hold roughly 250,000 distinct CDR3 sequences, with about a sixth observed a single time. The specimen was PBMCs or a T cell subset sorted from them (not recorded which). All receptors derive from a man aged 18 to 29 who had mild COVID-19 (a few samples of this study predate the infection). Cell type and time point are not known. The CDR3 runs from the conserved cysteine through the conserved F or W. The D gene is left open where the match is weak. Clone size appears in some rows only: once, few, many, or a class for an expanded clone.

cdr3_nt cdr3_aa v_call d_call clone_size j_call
TGCGCCAGCAGCCATGCACAAACCTACGAGCAGTACTTC CASSHAQTYEQYF TRBV4-1 - many TRBJ2-7
TGTGCCAGCAGTTTATTTAACTCGAACTATGGCTACACCTTC CASSLFNSNYGYTF TRBV12-3/TRBV12-4 - - TRBJ1-2
TGTGCCAGCAGCTTAGGTCCCACAGAAGAGACCCAGTACTTC CASSLGPTEETQYF TRBV11-1 - few TRBJ2-5
TGCGCCAGCAGCCAAGAATATGGGGGAGCTCAGCCCCAGCATTTT CASSQEYGGAQPQHF TRBV4-3 - many TRBJ1-5
TGTGCCATATCCTCAGGGTCGGGGACTGAAGCTTTCTTT CAISSGSGTEAFF TRBV10-3 - - TRBJ1-1
TGTGCCAGCAGCCTACAGGATCGCAATCAGCCCCAGCATTTT CASSLQDRNQPQHF TRBV7-2 - many TRBJ1-5
TGTGCCACCAGCAGAGATGGTATGGGGGAAGCTTTCTTT CATSRDGMGEAFF TRBV15 - - TRBJ1-1
TGCAGTGCTAGGCGAGCGGGGTTTGGGGATACGCAGTATTTT CSARRAGFGDTQYF TRBV20-1 TRBD2 few TRBJ2-3
TGCAGTGCTAGGGGGGACAGATCACCAACTAATGAAAAACTGTTTTTT CSARGDRSPTNEKLFF TRBV20-1 TRBD1 - TRBJ1-4
TGTGCCAGCAGCCAACGCGGGGAAGAGACCCAGTACTTC CASSQRGEETQYF TRBV3-1 - few TRBJ2-5
TGCAGCGTTGAAGACGGCCTAAATGAGCAGTTCTTC CSVEDGLNEQFF TRBV29-1 - - TRBJ2-1
TGTGCCAGCAGCTTACTCGCAGGCATGAACACCGGGGAGCTGTTTTTT CASSLLAGMNTGELFF TRBV7-3 - - TRBJ2-2
TGTGCCAGCTCATCGGGACCGATCTATGGCTACACCTTC CASSSGPIYGYTF TRBV18 - - TRBJ1-2
TGTGCCACCAGCCTGGACAGGGGAACTGAAGCTTTCTTT CATSLDRGTEAFF TRBV15 TRBD1 - TRBJ1-1
TGTGCCAGCAGCCTAGAAAGTTCGGGAAGAAAACTGTTTTTT CASSLESSGRKLFF TRBV11-2 - - TRBJ1-4
TGCGCCAGCAGCCAAGACGGGGGGTCCTACAATGAGCAGTTCTTC CASSQDGGSYNEQFF TRBV4-3 TRBD2 many TRBJ2-1
TGTGCCAGCAGCTTGCGGGGACCCCAGTACTTC CASSLRGPQYF TRBV5-8 - few TRBJ2-5
TGCAGCGCCGGACTAGCGGGGGGGCCCACAGATACGCAGTATTTT CSAGLAGGPTDTQYF TRBV29-1 TRBD2 few TRBJ2-3
TGTGCCAGCTCAACCTGGGGCATAAACACAGATACGCAGTATTTT CASSTWGINTDTQYF TRBV19 - few TRBJ2-3
TGCGCCAGCAGCCAACAAACCGGGACAGGGGCCGGCTACACCTTC CASSQQTGTGAGYTF TRBV4-3 TRBD1 few TRBJ1-2
TGTGCCAGCAGCTTCGAGACTAGCACAGATACGCAGTATTTT CASSFETSTDTQYF TRBV5-8 - - TRBJ2-3
TGTGCCAGCAGAGCAGGGTCCTATGGCTACACCTTC CASRAGSYGYTF TRBV12-3/TRBV12-4 - many TRBJ1-2
TGTGCCAGCAGTCTGGGGAAAGGGGACGAGCAGTACTTC CASSLGKGDEQYF TRBV6-6 - - TRBJ2-7
TGCGCCAGCAGCCAGGAGGGCCCGACCCAGTACTTC CASSQEGPTQYF TRBV5-1 - - TRBJ2-5
TGTGCCAGCAGCCAAGATCTGGACCGGAAAACCCACTTC CASSQDLDRKTHF TRBV4-2 - - TRBJ2-4
TGTGCCAGCAGCCCTGGACAGCTCCATGGCTACACCTTC CASSPGQLHGYTF TRBV7-2 - many TRBJ1-2
TGTGCCAGCAGCCAAGATCAGGCTAGCGGAAGCACAGATACGCAGTATTTT CASSQDQASGSTDTQYF TRBV3-1 TRBD2 - TRBJ2-3
TGCGCCAGCAGCTTGGGGAGAAGGGGCTACACCTTC CASSLGRRGYTF TRBV5-1 - few TRBJ1-2
TGCGCCAGCAGCGGACAGGGATCTGGGGCCAACGTCCTGACTTTC CASSGQGSGANVLTF TRBV5-1 TRBD1 few TRBJ2-6
TGTGCCAGCAGTTTGACAGACCTATATGGCTACACCTTC CASSLTDLYGYTF TRBV11-2 - - TRBJ1-2
TGTGCCAGCAACCGAGGGGGGGGGAACACAGATACGCAGTATTTT CASNRGGGNTDTQYF TRBV7-2 - few TRBJ2-3